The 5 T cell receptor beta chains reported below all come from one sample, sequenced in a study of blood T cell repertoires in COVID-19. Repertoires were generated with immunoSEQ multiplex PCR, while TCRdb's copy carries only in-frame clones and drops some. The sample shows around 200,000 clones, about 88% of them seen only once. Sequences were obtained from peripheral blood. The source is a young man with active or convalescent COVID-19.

The CDR3 here is CASSLWEGNEQFF. The CDR3 coding sequence is TGTGCCAGCAGCTTGTGGGAGGGCAATGAGCAGTTCTTC. V is TRBV5-4 and J is TRBJ2-1; 7 positions agree with TRBD2. The CDR3 covers 13 residues. V gave up 1 base and J gave up 6 bases; unmatched junction bases: 1. In germline, CDR1 is SGHNT, CDR2 YYREEE (reference sequence).

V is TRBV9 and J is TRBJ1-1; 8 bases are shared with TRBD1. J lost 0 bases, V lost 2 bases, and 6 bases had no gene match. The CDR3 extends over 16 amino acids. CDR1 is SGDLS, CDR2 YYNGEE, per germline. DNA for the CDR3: TGTGCCAGCAGCGTGGGGACAGGTTACATGAACACTGAAGCTTTCTTT. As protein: CASSVGTGYMNTEAFF.

The CDR3 DNA follows: TGTGCCAGCCTAATTAGCGGGCATAAGGCGGGAGAGCAGTACTTC. This sequence encodes CASLISGHKAGEQYF. The chain recombines TRBV2 with TRBJ2-7; TRBD2 agrees at 7 bases. The CDR3 spans 15 residues. J was trimmed by 7 bases and V by 8 bases; bases with no gene match: 17. The germline V gene encodes CDR1 SNHLY and CDR2 FYNNEI.

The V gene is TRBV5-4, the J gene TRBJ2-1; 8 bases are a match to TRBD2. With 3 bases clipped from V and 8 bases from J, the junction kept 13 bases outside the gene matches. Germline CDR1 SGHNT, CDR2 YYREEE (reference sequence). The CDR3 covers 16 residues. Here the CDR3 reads CASSSTTGTRDHEQFF. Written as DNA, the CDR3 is TGTGCCAGCAGCTCAACAACCGGGACTAGAGACCATGAGCAGTTCTTC.

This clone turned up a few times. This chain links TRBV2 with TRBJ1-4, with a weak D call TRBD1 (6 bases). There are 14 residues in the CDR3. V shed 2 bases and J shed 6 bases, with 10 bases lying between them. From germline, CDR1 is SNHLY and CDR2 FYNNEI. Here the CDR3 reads CASSEQGLYEKLFF. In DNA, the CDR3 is TGTGCCAGCAGTGAACAGGGGTTGTATGAAAAACTGTTTTTT.